The 25 T cell receptor beta chains below all came from one sample that was sequenced in a study of shared clonotypes between healthy human individuals. Assay: immunoSEQ multiplex PCR; the TCRdb copy retains only in-frame clones and omits some. The sample has 550,000 to 800,000 clones; over 65% are singletons. What was sequenced was memory CD4+ T cells sorted from blood. Subset meaning: CD45RA-negative fraction. These TCRs come from a woman in her twenties or thirties in good health.

The V gene is TRBV19, the J gene TRBJ2-3; D is possibly TRBD2 (5 bases). Germline CDR1 reads LNHDA; CDR2 reads SQIVND (reference sequence). This CDR3 is 12 amino acids long. V was clipped by 7 bases and J by 5 bases, with 10 bases between them. CDR3 amino acids: CASKRVGDTQYF. The CDR3 DNA is TGTGCCAGTAAGAGGGTCGGAGATACGCAGTATTTT.

The chain uses TRBV7-9 and TRBJ2-2; TRBD1 might be the D (5 bases). Trimming pared 3 bases from V and 1 base from J, leaving 12 bases between. The CDR3 extends over 16 amino acids. Germline CDR1 and CDR2: SEHNR and FQNEAQ (reference sequence). The DNA for the CDR3 is TGTGCCAGCAGCTTCATCAGGGAACTGAACACCGGGGAGCTGTTTTTT. Amino acid sequence: CASSFIRELNTGELFF.

For this clone: A much bigger clone sits one base away, suggesting this may be a read error. This chain uses TRBV7-7 with TRBJ2-7, with D uncertain. Looked up from germline, CDR1 is SSHAT and CDR2 is FNYEAQ (reference sequence). Deletions cut 6 bases from V and 3 bases from J, with 6 bases between. This CDR3 is 11 amino acids long. As DNA, the CDR3 is TGTGCCAGCAGTCACCTCTACGAGCAGTACTTC. Its protein is CASSHLYEQYF.

DNA for the CDR3: TGTGCCTGGAGTCTATCAGATACGCAGTATTTT. It encodes CAWSLSDTQYF. V and J are TRBV30 and TRBJ2-3; D is unresolved. Germline loops: CDR1 GTSNPN, CDR2 SVGIG (reference sequence). Between the trimmed V and J ends, which lost 2 bases and 4 bases, there was a span of 4 bases. The CDR3 is made up of 11 amino acids.

This rearrangement joins TRBV7-2 to TRBJ2-2; 8 positions agree with TRBD2. The CDR3 covers 15 residues. The germline V gene encodes CDR1 SGHTA and CDR2 FQGNSA. Trimming removed 3 bases from V and 0 bases from J; junction bases left unmatched: 0. CDR3 sequence: CASSFSGANTGELFF. The CDR3 region has the DNA TGTGCCAGCAGCTTTAGCGGGGCGAACACCGGGGAGCTGTTTTTT.

The V gene is TRBV5-8, the J gene TRBJ2-1, with 11 nucleotides matching TRBD2. V was clipped by 3 bases and J by 9 bases; unmatched bases: 8. The CDR3 is 15 amino acids. Germline CDR1 SGHTS, CDR2 YDEGEE. CDR3 protein: CASSSGLADGGEQFF. The CDR3 DNA follows: TGTGCCAGCAGCTCGGGACTAGCGGATGGAGGTGAGCAGTTCTTC.

This rearrangement joins TRBV11-3 to TRBJ1-1; D remains unclear. This CDR3 spans 14 amino acids. Trimming removed 1 base at V and 4 bases at J, with 10 bases between. Germline assignment: CDR1 SGHNT and CDR2 YENEEA. The CDR3 DNA reads TGTGCCAGCAGCTTAGGGTCAGCCAGCACTGAAGCTTTCTTT. It yields the protein CASSLGSASTEAFF.

V usage is TRBV25-1 and J usage is TRBJ2-1; no reliable D call. Germline loops: CDR1 MGHDK, CDR2 SYGVNS. Trimming shortened V by 6 bases and J by 0 bases, and 9 bases separated the two germline ends. The CDR3 has 14 residues. As DNA, the CDR3 is TGTGCCAGCAGCCTAGTGAGCTCCTACAATGAGCAGTTCTTC. It is translated as CASSLVSSYNEQFF. The variable domain in full, completed from reference TRBV25-1 and TRBJ2-1, reads EADIYQTPRYLVIGTGKKITLECSQTMGHDKMYWYQQDPGMELHLIHYSYGVNSTEKGDLSSESTVSRIRTEHFPLTLESARPSHTSQYLCASSLVSSYNEQFFGPGTRLTVL.

This clone appeared a single time. The same CDR3 is also encoded by other DNA sequences in this sample. The CDR3 region has the DNA TGTGCCAGCAGCTCGCCGACAGGGTCCTACGAGCAGTACTTC. Translating it yields CASSSPTGSYEQYF. The chain couples TRBV28 to TRBJ2-7; 7 bases are shared with TRBD1. The germline CDR1 and CDR2 sequences are MDHEN and SYDVKM. The CDR3 totals 14 residues. V was clipped by 6 bases and J by 1 base; unmatched bases: 6.

This rearrangement joins TRBV9 to TRBJ1-5; TRBD1 aligns across 7 bases. The CDR3 extends over 15 amino acids. In germline, CDR1 is SGDLS, CDR2 YYNGEE. With 3 bases clipped from V and 8 bases from J, the junction kept 11 bases outside the gene matches. CDR3 loop: CASSGTGVGREPQHF. DNA of the CDR3: TGTGCCAGCAGCGGGACAGGCGTCGGGAGGGAGCCCCAGCATTTT.

J is TRBJ2-3 and V is TRBV7-6; 14 positions agree with TRBD2. J lost 5 bases, V lost 5 bases, and 6 bases had no gene match. The CDR3 totals 16 residues. Germline V gene lookup returns CDR1 SGHVS and CDR2 FNYEAQ. The CDR3 sequence is CASSQGLAGAVDTQYF. The CDR3, as DNA: TGTGCCAGCAGCCAGGGACTAGCGGGAGCGGTAGATACGCAGTATTTT.

This clone was counted a single time. The chain couples TRBV7-7 to TRBJ2-1; TRBD2 aligns across 10 bases. The junction had 10 bases not matched to a gene; V was cut back by 5 bases and J by 9 bases. CDR1 is SSHAT, CDR2 FNYEAQ, per germline (reference sequence). CDR3 length: 15 residues. The CDR3 is CASSPRTSGVIEQFF. CDR3 DNA: TGTGCCAGCAGCCCTCGAACTAGCGGGGTCATTGAGCAGTTCTTC. Combining the CDR3 with reference TRBV7-7 and TRBJ2-1 gives the whole variable domain GAGVSQSPRYKVTKRGQDVTLRCDPISSHATLYWYQQALGQGPEFLTYFNYEAQPDKSGLPSDRFSAERPEGSISTLTIQRTEQRDSAMYRCASSPRTSGVIEQFFGPGTRLTVL.

This clone was seen only a few times. This chain links TRBV5-4 with TRBJ2-7, with D perhaps matching TRBD2 (6 bases). Germline loops: CDR1 SGHNT, CDR2 YYREEE (reference sequence). The V end lost 9 bases, the J end lost 4 bases, and 17 bases lay between the germline ends. The CDR3 sequence is 13 residues long. The DNA for the CDR3 is TGTGCCACCACTCGCCAGGGAGGATACGAGCAGTACTTC. This sequence encodes CATTRQGGYEQYF.

The V call is TRBV5-5, the J call TRBJ2-7; D call uncertain. With 4 bases removed from V and 0 bases from J, the gap between germline ends came to 8 bases. Germline V lookup: CDR1 SGHKS, CDR2 YYEKEE (reference sequence). The length of the CDR3 is 13 residues. The CDR3 bases are TGTGCCAGCAGCCCCTGGGGCTCCTACGAGCAGTACTTC. Translating it yields CASSPWGSYEQYF.

The chain has TRBV9 and TRBJ1-5, with a possible D match to TRBD1 (6 bases). Germline CDR1 SGDLS, CDR2 YYNGEE. Trimming stripped 0 bases from V and 9 bases from J, with 13 bases between. CDR3 length equals 14 residues. As DNA, the CDR3 is TGTGCCAGCAGCGTAGGGACAGCGGGGCGGCCCCAGCATTTT. Translating it yields CASSVGTAGRPQHF. Based on the CDR3 plus reference TRBV9 and TRBJ1-5, the full variable domain is DSGVTQTPKHLITATGQRVTLRCSPRSGDLSVYWYQQSLDQGLQFLIQYYNGEERAKGNILERFSAQQFPDLHSELNLSSLELGDSALYFCASSVGTAGRPQHFGDGTRLSIL.

The J gene is TRBJ2-7, the V gene TRBV13; no clear D gene. V lost 5 bases and J 5 bases, leaving 16 bases between the germline ends. This CDR3 contains 14 residues. Germline V gene sequence: CDR1 PRHDT, CDR2 FYEKMQ (reference sequence). CDR3 bases: TGTGCCAGCAGCCTTACAGTGGCCCTCGACGAGCAGTACTTC. It specifies CASSLTVALDEQYF. The full variable domain, in which reference TRBV13 and TRBJ2-7 provide the parts outside the CDR3, is AAGVIQSPRHLIKEKRETATLKCYPIPRHDTVYWYQQGPGQDPQFLISFYEKMQSDKGSIPDRFSAQQFSDYHSELNMSSLELGDSALYFCASSLTVALDEQYFGPGTRLTVT.

J is TRBJ1-5 and V is TRBV19, with TRBD1 identical over 12 bases. Germline values: CDR1 LNHDA, CDR2 SQIVND (reference sequence). The V and J ends lost 11 bases and 6 bases, in that order; junction bases with no gene match: 11. The CDR3 sequence is 15 residues long. The CDR3 DNA sequence: TGTGCCGGTTACCGGGACAGGGGGCCGATTCAGCCCCAGCATTTT. Its translation: CAGYRDRGPIQPQHF.

V usage is TRBV21-1 and J usage is TRBJ1-2. TRBV21-1 is a listed pseudogene. This CDR3 is built from 11 residues. The CDR3 region is CARADPESYTF. CDR3 in DNA: TGTGCCAGGGCTGACCCTGAAAGCTACACCTTC.

V usage is TRBV19 and J usage is TRBJ2-7; 10 bases fit TRBD1. Trimming at V came to 6 bases and at J to 6 bases, leaving 8 bases not matched to a gene. This CDR3 is 14 amino acids long. Germline loops: CDR1 LNHDA, CDR2 SQIVND (reference sequence). CDR3 DNA: TGTGCCAGTAGCCCGGGACAGGGGCTCTTCGAGCAGTACTTC. As protein: CASSPGQGLFEQYF.

The rearrangement uses TRBV6-6 and TRBJ1-5, with D possibly matching TRBD1 (6 bases). Germline CDR1 MNHNY, CDR2 SVGAGI (reference sequence). V gave up 4 bases and J gave up 4 bases, with 8 bases separating them. The CDR3 is 13 amino acids. CDR3 in DNA: TGTGCCAGCAGTTCACAGGGAAATCAGCCCCAGCATTTT. It translates to CASSSQGNQPQHF.

The chain employs TRBV10-3 and TRBJ2-7; tentatively, D is TRBD2 (6 bases). The V gene lost 3 bases and the J gene lost 5 bases, with 17 bases spanning the gap. Germline V gene data show CDR1 as ENHRY and CDR2 as SYGVKD. The CDR3 spans 15 residues. As DNA, the CDR3 is TGTGCCATCAGTGATCCGGTGACTAGTTTCCACGAGCAGTACTTC. Translation: CAISDPVTSFHEQYF.

This clone showed up many times. This chain joins TRBV30 and TRBJ1-5; no reliable D call. The germline gives CDR1 GTSNPN, CDR2 SVGIG (reference sequence). The CDR3 spans 12 residues. Trimming stripped 2 bases from V and 6 bases from J, with 8 bases between. This CDR3 is CAWSNGLQPQHF. In nucleotides, the CDR3 is TGTGCCTGGAGTAATGGGCTTCAGCCCCAGCATTTT.

The rearrangement links TRBV5-1 to TRBJ2-1; 9 bases line up with TRBD2. The germline V gene encodes CDR1 SGHRS and CDR2 YFSETQ. Trimming at V came to 4 bases and at J to 2 bases, leaving 4 bases not matched to a gene. This CDR3 is 15 amino acids long. The DNA of the CDR3 is TGCGCCAGCAGCATAGCGGGAGAACCCTACAATGAGCAGTTCTTC. This translates into CASSIAGEPYNEQFF.

V gene TRBV4-1 combines with J gene TRBJ1-3; D remains ambiguous. Germline CDR1 MGHRA, CDR2 YSYEKL. V lost 1 base and J lost 0, with 10 bases in between. The CDR3 runs to 16 residues. CDR3 nucleotide sequence: TGCGCCAGCAGCCAAGTGCCGAACCTCTCTGGAAACACCATATATTTT. This gives the protein CASSQVPNLSGNTIYF.

This chain links TRBV11-2 with TRBJ1-2; perhaps TRBD1 as D (5 bases). Germline loops: CDR1 SGHAT, CDR2 FQNNGV. The CDR3 sequence is 12 residues long. With 5 bases removed from V and 7 bases from J, the gap between germline ends came to 11 bases. The CDR3 region is CASSQNGAGYTF. CDR3 bases: TGTGCCAGCAGCCAAAATGGGGCTGGCTACACCTTC.